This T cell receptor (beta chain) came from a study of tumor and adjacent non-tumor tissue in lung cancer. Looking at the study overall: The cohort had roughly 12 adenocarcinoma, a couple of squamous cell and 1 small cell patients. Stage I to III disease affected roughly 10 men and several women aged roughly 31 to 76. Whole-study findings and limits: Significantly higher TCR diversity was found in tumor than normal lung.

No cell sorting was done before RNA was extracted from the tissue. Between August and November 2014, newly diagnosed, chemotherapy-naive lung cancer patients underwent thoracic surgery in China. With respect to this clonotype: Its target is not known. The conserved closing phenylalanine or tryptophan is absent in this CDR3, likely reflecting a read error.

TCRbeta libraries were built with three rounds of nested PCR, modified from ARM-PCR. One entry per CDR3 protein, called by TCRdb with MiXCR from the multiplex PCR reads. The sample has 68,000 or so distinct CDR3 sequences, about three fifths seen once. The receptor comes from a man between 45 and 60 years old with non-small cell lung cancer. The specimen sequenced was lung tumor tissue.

The DNA of the CDR3 is TGTGCCAGCAGTCTCCCCGGCGGACAGGACAATGAGCAGTTCCTC. Translation gives CASSLPGGQDNEQFL. The V gene is TRBV28, the J gene TRBJ2-1, with TRBD1 identical over 7 bases. This CDR3 contains 15 residues. CDR1 MDHEN and CDR2 SYDVKM come from the germline V gene. V dropped 5 bases and J dropped 5; count of bases not matched to a gene: 9.